The entry that follows covers one TCR beta chain sequence. These data belong to a study of blood T cell repertoires in COVID-19. On the study more broadly: Samples came from the United States, Italy and Spain, spanning acute and convalescent COVID-19. T cells, B-cell-depleted T cells, or PBMCs provided the cDNA or gDNA that served as material.

Original data processing: Reference gene primer amplification yielded estimated nucleated cell counts. TCRdb keeps only in-frame clones here, not all; method: immunoSEQ multiplex PCR. The V and J calls and clone size come from that table; D and trimming were worked out from the DNA. The table records over 40,000 clones, 90% to 95% of them present only once. CDR1 LGHNA and CDR2 YSLEER come from the germline V gene. V was pared by 1 base and J by 7 bases, with 6 bases of the junction left unmatched. The CDR3 totals 15 residues. The TCR was taken from an elderly woman with acute or convalescent COVID-19. The chain links TRBV4-3 to TRBJ1-1, with 10 bases aligning to TRBD1. The material sequenced was peripheral blood. In nucleotides, the CDR3 is TGCGCCAGCAGCCAAGGGCGGACAGGGGGATATGAAGCTTTCTTT. Its protein product is CASSQGRTGGYEAFF.